This T cell receptor (beta chain) appears in the sequencing data of a study of T-cell memory formation after mild COVID-19 (dated by TCRdb to the early 2020s). Study-wide context: Most TCR sequence clusters were specific to one of the two donors. In a couple of donors, T-cell clones that expanded and contracted after mild COVID-19 were followed by sequencing TCRalpha and TCRbeta repertoires longitudinally. Two young, previously healthy adult volunteers made up the cohort, one male and one female.

CDR1 and CDR2, looked up from the germline V gene, are MNHNS and SASEGT. Inclusive of the bounding cysteine and phenylalanine, the CDR3 is 15 residues long. Left in the record is the CDR3 DNA by itself, 45 bases read in frame from the first base. Trimming at the junction amounts to 0 bases on V and 2 bases on J, and the germline ends lie 8 bases apart. This clonotype was seen more than once but under ten times. Its antigen is still unknown. The sample holds no much larger clone one base away, and base qualities are not on file. Sequencer: Illumina NovaSeq 6000. cDNA libraries for TCRalpha and TCRbeta were prepared by 5'RACE using constant-segment primers, with sample barcodes and unique molecular identifiers added. RNA was extracted from every sample with Trizol reagent. The libraries were amplified in two PCR steps, and the second step added a second sample barcode and Illumina TruSeq adapters. Libraries were sequenced on an Illumina NovaSeq with 2 x 150 bp paired-end reads. On the authors' methods: The reads were demultiplexed and collapsed into UMI-guided consensus sequences using migec v1.2.7. Using mixcr v2.1.11, UMI consensuses were aligned to TRA and TRB V and J templates and then assembled into clonotypes. Clonotypes were classified as expanded or contracted when called significant by both edgeR and NoisET, with noise models trained on biological replicates. For edgeR calls, a false discovery rate-adjusted p below 0.01 and a log2 fold-change threshold of 1 were applied. As an exploratory analysis of dynamics, PCA with hierarchical clustering was applied to max-normalized trajectories of the 1000 most abundant clonotypes. Separately sequenced CD4+ and CD8+ repertoires were used to assign the CD4 or CD8 phenotype of responding clones. TCRdb took the public reads, trimmed them with fastp at Q25, ran MiXCR for clone calling and kept in-frame beta chains. Merged by CDR3 protein, the rows form single entries marked with the most common genes and DNA. The V and J calls follow TCRdb's processing rather than the paper's. This sample gives about 320,000 distinct CDR3 sequences in total; roughly 13% of them show up just once. The ten largest make up over 20% of the sample.

Ficoll-Paque density gradient centrifugation was the method used to isolate PBMCs. General conclusions and limits of the study: From day 15 to 85, contracting clones showed balanced CD4/CD8 phenotypes, whereas a second wave of clones that expanded from day 15 to 37 leaned towards CD4+. The study covered only two mild cases, and larger cohorts including severe cases with pre-infection samples were considered necessary. Contracting CD4+ clones were found mainly in CM and EM memory subsets, while CD8+ clones were enriched in EMRA. The detection of some responding clones in pre-infection memory suggests that pre-existing cross-reactive memory T cells joined the SARS-CoV-2 response. SARS-CoV-2 specificity of the second-wave clones peaking on day 37 was not confirmed.

The sequencing input was PBMCs or a T cell subset sorted from them (not recorded which). Here the chain combines TRBV6-1 and TRBJ1-5, with no reliable assignment of the D segment. The clonotype originates from a young man who had mild COVID-19 (a few samples of this study predate the infection). The sample titles of this study are shuffled in the database, so cell type and time point are left out; the donor was told from shared clones. The encoded CDR3 is CASSEAGWGNQPQHF. The nucleotide sequence reads as follows: TGTGCCAGCAGTGAAGCAGGTTGGGGCAATCAGCCCCAGCATTTT.